This T cell receptor beta chain stems from a study of blood T cells in healthy people across ages. A J-beta primer mix and a sample-barcoded 5' primer were used in a second PCR of roughly 7 to 12 cycles. With 12 random nucleotides, a template-switch adaptor tagged each individual cDNA molecule. TCRdb reprocessed the 5' RACE reads with MiXCR, giving one entry per CDR3 protein. The repertoire holds hundreds of thousands of distinct CDR3 sequences, with 20% to 30% as singletons. Study results and limitations: Per million T cells, TCR beta diversity dropped about linearly as age rose.

Germline V lookup: CDR1 SGHAT, CDR2 FQNNGV. The V gene lost 8 bases and the J gene lost 4 bases, with 24 bases spanning the gap. The CDR3 loop spans 17 amino acids. A word on this clonotype: The antigen remains undetermined.

These data were also reused for a study on T cells of mothers and their children. This second report adds: Per 15 ul, 1.5 ug of RNA was used, with all extracted RNA going into cDNA synthesis.

The receptor's source is a boy aged 5 to 17 in good health. V and J are TRBV11-2 and TRBJ2-1; D not certain. The material sequenced was blood. The CDR3 sequence: CASEKMAVPLPYNEQFF. CDR3 DNA sequence: TGTGCCAGCGAAAAGATGGCAGTTCCATTACCTTACAATGAGCAGTTCTTC.